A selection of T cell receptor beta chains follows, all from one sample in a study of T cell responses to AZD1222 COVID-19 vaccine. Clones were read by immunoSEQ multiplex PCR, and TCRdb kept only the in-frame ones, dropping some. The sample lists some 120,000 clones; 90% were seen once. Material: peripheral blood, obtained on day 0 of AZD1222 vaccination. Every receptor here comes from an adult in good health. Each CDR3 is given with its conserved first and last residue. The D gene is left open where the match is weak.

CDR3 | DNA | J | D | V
CASSFTGRGGYTF | TGTGCCAGCAGCTTTACGGGGAGGGGAGGCTACACCTTC | TRBJ1-2 | . | TRBV27
CASSNPRTGDTGELFF | TGTGCCAGCAGCAACCCCCGGACAGGCGACACCGGGGAGCTGTTTTTT | TRBJ2-2 | TRBD1 | TRBV9
CASTQMGSLPSYEQYF | TGTGCCAGCACCCAAATGGGGAGTCTACCTTCCTACGAGCAGTACTTC | TRBJ2-7 | . | TRBV7-8
CASSQDGSGTPVDEQFF | TGTGCCAGCAGCCAAGATGGGAGCGGGACCCCAGTAGATGAGCAGTTCTTC | TRBJ2-1 | TRBD2 | TRBV4-2
CASSYSFGSGKETQYF | TGTGCCAGCAGTTACTCGTTCGGGAGTGGGAAAGAGACCCAGTACTTC | TRBJ2-5 | . | TRBV6-5
CASSVVGTRRNFTGELFF | TGTGCCAGCAGCGTAGTCGGGACTAGGAGGAATTTCACCGGGGAGCTGTTTTTT | TRBJ2-2 | TRBD2 | TRBV9
CAIFLGTGDSYEQYF | TGTGCCATATTCCTAGGGACAGGAGACTCCTACGAGCAGTACTTC | TRBJ2-7 | TRBD1 | TRBV6-5
CSASRLAGGSGNEQFF | TGCAGTGCTAGTCGGCTAGCGGGAGGGTCGGGCAATGAGCAGTTCTTC | TRBJ2-1 | TRBD2 | TRBV20-1
CATSDPGTTMNTGELFF | TGTGCCACCAGTGACCCCGGGACTACCATGAACACCGGGGAGCTGTTTTTT | TRBJ2-2 | TRBD2 | TRBV24-1
CASSSPRVPNEQFF | TGTGCCAGCAGTTCACCCCGGGTCCCCAATGAGCAGTTCTTC | TRBJ2-1 | . | TRBV6-6
CASSLSRIPSYEQYF | TGTGCCAGCAGCCTCTCCCGGATCCCCTCCTACGAGCAGTACTTC | TRBJ2-7 | . | TRBV28
CSVARPGGNTIYF | TGCAGCGTTGCTCGACCAGGGGGAAACACCATATATTTT | TRBJ1-3 | . | TRBV29-1
CASSSPGTLRGNEQFF | TGTGCCAGCAGCTCTCCGGGGACACTCAGAGGGAATGAGCAGTTCTTC | TRBJ2-1 | . | TRBV11-2
CASSQDTTMGNEQFF | TGTGCCAGCAGCCAAGATACCACAATGGGGAATGAGCAGTTCTTC | TRBJ2-1 | . | TRBV3-1/TRBV3-2
CASRGTGSQETQYF | TGTGCCAGCAGAGGGACAGGGAGTCAAGAGACCCAGTACTTC | TRBJ2-5 | TRBD1 | TRBV6-5
CASAPLVGSGGTEAFF | TGTGCCAGCGCCCCATTGGTAGGGTCGGGAGGCACTGAAGCTTTCTTT | TRBJ1-1 | . | TRBV19